The next 18 T cell receptor beta chains were all read from a single sample in a study of blood T cell repertoires in COVID-19. The method was immunoSEQ multiplex PCR; TCRdb's version includes in-frame clones alone and lacks a portion of them. The sample has some 290,000 clones; about 90% are singletons. Sequenced input: peripheral blood. Every receptor here comes from a woman between 45 and 60 years old who had recovered from COVID-19.

V and J are TRBV9 and TRBJ2-5; the D gene is possibly TRBD1 (6 bases). Trimming cost V 3 bases and J 7 bases, with 16 bases left between them. Germline lookup yields CDR1 SGDLS and CDR2 YYNGEE. CDR3 length: 14 amino acids. CDR3 sequence: CASSGPTGRGTQYF. In DNA form, the CDR3 reads TGTGCCAGCAGCGGGCCGACAGGTCGGGGGACCCAGTACTTC.

The V gene is TRBV9, the J gene TRBJ2-1, with TRBD2 identical over 7 bases. The CDR3 has 16 residues. CDR1 and CDR2 (germline): SGDLS, YYNGEE. Trimming cost V 0 bases and J 3 bases; bases outside gene matches: 6. The CDR3: CASSVGIGRDYNEQFF. The CDR3 nucleotides are TGTGCCAGCAGCGTAGGGATAGGGAGGGACTACAATGAGCAGTTCTTC.

V usage is TRBV2 and J usage is TRBJ2-2, with 9 bases identical to TRBD1. The CDR3 sequence is 16 residues long. Trimming cost V 4 bases and J 1 base; bases outside gene matches: 4. CDR1 is SNHLY and CDR2 is FYNNEI in the germline V gene. The DNA for the CDR3 is TGTGCCAGCAGTGCCGGACAGGGGATGAACACCGGGGAGCTGTTTTTT. Protein: CASSAGQGMNTGELFF.

The chain couples TRBV7-2 to TRBJ2-1; D is possibly TRBD2 (6 bases). This CDR3 contains 17 residues. The germline V gene encodes CDR1 SGHTA and CDR2 FQGNSA. Trimming left V 2 bases short and J 2 bases short, with 16 bases between. In nucleotides, the CDR3 is TGTGCCAGCAGCTTAAGGAGGGTTTCCCAAACCTACAATGAGCAGTTCTTC. Translation gives CASSLRRVSQTYNEQFF.

This clone has a handful of counts. This chain uses TRBV18 with TRBJ2-7; D unclear. Germline V gene sequence: CDR1 KGHSH, CDR2 LQKENI. CDR3 length: 14 amino acids. Between the trimmed V and J ends, which lost 3 bases and 2 bases, there was a span of 11 bases. For the CDR3, the DNA is TGTGCCAGCTCACCCGGTAACGGAGCCTACGAGCAGTACTTC. Amino acid sequence: CASSPGNGAYEQYF.

V and J are TRBV3-1 (or the pseudogene TRBV3-2) and TRBJ2-5, with D possibly being TRBD2 (7 bases). The CDR3 is 16 amino acids. V was shortened by 1 base and J by 1 base, with 13 bases between the two germline ends. Germline V CDR1 and CDR2: LGHDT, YNNKEL (reference sequence). The CDR3 reads CASSQGTGGPQETQYF. The CDR3 DNA reads TGTGCCAGCAGCCAAGGAACCGGGGGGCCCCAAGAGACCCAGTACTTC.

The chain couples TRBV28 to TRBJ1-1, with 12 bases that match TRBD1. The V and J ends lost 4 bases and 1 base, in that order; junction bases with no gene match: 7. CDR1 is MDHEN and CDR2 is SYDVKM in the germline V gene. The CDR3 has 17 residues. The CDR3 spells CASSSQGQGARNTEAFF. The CDR3 coding sequence is TGTGCCAGCAGTTCCCAGGGACAGGGGGCTCGGAACACTGAAGCTTTCTTT.

The chain links TRBV15 to TRBJ2-5; 8 bases are shared with TRBD1. This CDR3 spans 17 amino acids. The V gene end was trimmed by 4 bases and the J gene end by 4 bases; junction bases not matched to a gene: 14. Germline CDR1 reads LNHNV; CDR2 reads YYDKDF (reference sequence). DNA of the CDR3: TGTGCCACCAGCATTCAGGGGGCCCATCGCCTTGGAGAGACCCAGTACTTC. As protein: CATSIQGAHRLGETQYF.

This chain links TRBV18 with TRBJ1-4, with 7 bases matching TRBD1. V lost 5 bases, J lost 2 bases, and 11 bases stayed unmatched. The germline gives CDR1 KGHSH, CDR2 LQKENI. The CDR3 sequence is 17 residues long. CDR3 amino acids: CASSALGGAYTNEKLFF. The CDR3 nucleotides are TGTGCCAGCTCAGCCCTAGGGGGCGCGTATACTAATGAAAAACTGTTTTTT.

The V call is TRBV19, the J call TRBJ2-4; TRBD1 matches at 7 bases. Germline assignment: CDR1 LNHDA and CDR2 SQIVND (reference sequence). The J segment lost 0 bases and the V segment lost 5 bases, leaving 16 bases of the junction unmatched. The CDR3 is 19 residues long. CDR3 loop: CASSPDSPTGVLAKNIQYF. The CDR3 DNA is TGTGCCAGTAGTCCCGATTCGCCTACAGGGGTCCTAGCCAAAAACATTCAGTACTTC. The entire variable domain, with the rest obtained from reference TRBV19 and TRBJ2-4, is as follows: DGGITQSPKYLFRKEGQNVTLSCEQNLNHDAMYWYRQDPGQGLRLIYYSQIVNDFQKGDIAEGYSVSREKKESFPLTVTSAQKNPTAFYLCASSPDSPTGVLAKNIQYFGAGTRLSVL.

The V and J genes are TRBV24-1 and TRBJ2-3; D might be TRBD1 (6 bases). Germline CDR1 reads KGHDR; CDR2 reads SFDVKD. Between the trimmed V and J ends, which lost 2 bases and 2 bases, there was a span of 16 bases. This CDR3 comprises 17 residues. The CDR3 protein is CATSDSTGQLLTDTQYF. The CDR3 nucleotides read TGTGCCACCAGTGATTCGACCGGACAGCTTCTCACAGATACGCAGTATTTT.

The chain links TRBV6-4 to TRBJ2-2; a weak D match, TRBD1 (6 bases). Germline V gene data show CDR1 as MRHNA and CDR2 as SNTAGT. The CDR3 loop spans 15 amino acids. Trimming took off 5 bases at V and 0 bases at J, with 10 bases between the two ends. The CDR3 is CASSTGTPNTGELFF. The DNA of the CDR3 is TGTGCCAGCAGTACCGGGACACCGAACACCGGGGAGCTGTTTTTT.

The chain combines TRBV7-2 with TRBJ2-7; 9 nucleotides match TRBD1. Germline-derived CDR1 and CDR2 are SGHTA and FQGNSA. This CDR3 region has 17 residues. V trimming: 0 bases; J trimming: 4 bases; junction bases outside the gene matches: 10. The CDR3 DNA reads as TGTGCCAGCAGCTTAGCCTCCGGACAGGGGAGACTTTACGAGCAGTACTTC. It yields the protein CASSLASGQGRLYEQYF.

The chain combines TRBV4-2 with TRBJ2-2; 14 nucleotides align to TRBD2. Trimming removed 3 bases from V and 1 base from J; junction bases left unmatched: 1. Germline lookup yields CDR1 LGHNA and CDR2 YNFKEQ. The CDR3 has 17 residues. CDR3 nucleotides: TGTGCCAGCAGCCAGGGGACTAGCGGGGGGAACACCGGGGAGCTGTTTTTT. Translating it yields CASSQGTSGGNTGELFF.

The chain is built from TRBV19 and TRBJ1-2, with D possibly being TRBD1 (5 bases). Trimming cost V 5 bases and J 8 bases, with 18 bases left between them. The CDR3 consists of 14 residues. Per germline, CDR1 LNHDA and CDR2 SQIVND (reference sequence). This chain's CDR3 is CASSPPGIRQGYTF. CDR3 coding DNA: TGTGCCAGTAGTCCCCCAGGGATAAGGCAAGGCTACACCTTC.

The V call is TRBV4-3, the J call TRBJ2-3, with TRBD1 matching 7 bases. V gave up 5 bases and J gave up 0 bases; unmatched junction bases: 5. From germline, CDR1 is LGHNA and CDR2 YSLEER. The CDR3 runs 15 residues. The CDR3 DNA sequence: TGCGCCAGCAGCGACAGGGTAACTAGCACAGATACGCAGTATTTT. Translating it yields CASSDRVTSTDTQYF.

The rearrangement joins TRBV19 to TRBJ2-4; unclear D gene. The germline CDR1 and CDR2 sequences are LNHDA and SQIVND (reference sequence). Trimming took off 4 bases at V and 0 bases at J, with 13 bases between the two ends. This CDR3 comprises 16 residues. CDR3 DNA sequence: TGTGCCAGTAGTACACCCTGGCAGGCAGCCAAAAACATTCAGTACTTC. This sequence encodes CASSTPWQAAKNIQYF.

The rearrangement joins TRBV6-6 to TRBJ1-2; D is possibly TRBD1 (6 bases). Germline V gene data show CDR1 as MNHNY and CDR2 as SVGAGI (reference sequence). The CDR3 sequence is 12 residues long. The V gene lost 7 bases and the J gene lost 8 bases, with 14 bases spanning the gap. CDR3 bases: TGTGCCAGCACCAAGGGGGGGCAAGGCTACACCTTC. This encodes CASTKGGQGYTF.